The entry that follows covers one TCR beta chain sequence. Its specific antigen is unknown. The library was produced with the immunoSEQ multiplex PCR assay. For the multiplex PCR, a mixture combining 60 forward primers for TCR Vbeta segments and 13 reverse primers for TCR Jbeta segments was used. Amplification of the CDR3 region of rearranged TCR beta genes was performed with a multiplex PCR assay on genomic DNA. On the Illumina HiSeq System, the amplified TCR beta libraries were sequenced as 87-base-pair reads. From the authors' description of their analysis: A later analysis counted about 82 million unique TCR beta chains across the 600 to 850 repertoires, and 10 million to 12 million of these chains were shared by at least two donors. A nearest-neighbor algorithm error-corrected the raw reads and collapsed the reads into unique sequences, merging closely related sequences to remove PCR and sequencing errors. To assign V, D and J gene segments, CDR3 sequences were aligned to IMGT reference sequences. Each retained sequence needed at least a six-nucleotide match to both a V gene segment and a J gene segment. A rearrangement counted as productive if the CDR3 had no stop codons and remained in frame with V and J, and every other rearrangement counted as non-productive. CDR3 was defined by IMGT convention, running from the second conserved V-encoded cysteine to the conserved J-encoded phenylalanine. The earlier analysis of approximately 500 of the donors excluded sequences that lacked an unambiguous match to a single V gene segment. In an earlier analysis of 500 to 750 of the donors, V segments were called functional above 56.7% productive rearrangements and were called segregating when the between-donor standard deviation exceeded 5%. A statistical classification framework was developed to diagnose cytomegalovirus status using the catalog of TCR beta chain sequences. In a later analysis, TCR nucleotide sequences were compared against IMGT/GENE-DB human TR gene sequences so that V and J genes could be assigned. A later analysis assigned CDR3 sequences and most-parsimonious VDJ recombination scenarios with the TCRdist pipeline. In a later analysis, every TCR beta chain was defined by the combination of its CDR3 amino acid sequence and its V-gene family, and reads without a unique V-gene family were dropped. In a later analysis, nearly 600 highly shared, low-generation-probability nucleotide sequences were removed to address suspected cross-contamination and a sequencing artifact. In a later analysis, a clonal expansion index was calculated for each public chain from normalized within-repertoire ranks of inferred template counts. In a later analysis, generation probabilities were computed using a VDJ recombination model fitted to out-of-frame rearrangements, and the results were checked against IGoR. In a later analysis, TCR-TCR, TCR-HLA and TCR-CMV co-occurrence was scored with hypergeometric tests, and a repertoire-size bias correction was applied to TCR pairs. To estimate false discovery rates, a later analysis permuted the HLA or CMV assignments 20 times. In a later analysis, co-occurring TCRs were grouped with DBSCAN, and TCRdist sequence similarity was added when clustering was performed within HLA-allele-positive subsets. Repertoires with fewer than 30,000 or more than 120,000 public chains were left out of co-occurrence clustering, as were five repertoires with anomalous nucleotide sharing. Here the immuneACCESS table is served through TCRdb, limited to in-frame sequences with V and J called. Missing clones are a known gap in these copies; in checked studies unresolved V genes cover under half, and the rest lacks a known reason. That table supplies the V and J calls and clone size; D and trimming were determined from the DNA. The sample's records list more than 50,000 clones. The ten largest account for around 12% of the sample.

The entry originates in a study of cytomegalovirus exposure and HLA in healthy donors (dated 2017 in TCRdb). At the level of the whole study: In an earlier analysis of around 540 of the donors, under 300 Gb of sequence data and about 110 million unique TCR beta sequences from 150 million to 200 million T cells were reported. An early release that covered fewer than 750 HLA-typed donors contained about 300 gigabases of sequencing data and 85 million to 100 million unique TCR sequences. Among the 398 genotyped donors, around 81% belonged to the genetic ancestry cluster associated with self-reported Caucasian donors. The study aimed to test whether signatures of past pathogen exposure could be identified by cataloging public T cell receptors. The study profiled the T cell repertoires of hundreds of subjects by immunosequencing and related them to cytomegalovirus serostatus. Along with the 666-subject first cohort, a separate validation cohort of approximately 110 different subjects was used. The study combined high-throughput TCR immunosequencing, statistical association of individual TCRs with disease status, and machine learning to predict cytomegalovirus infection status. To study patterns of TCR occurrence, a later analysis re-analyzed previously published TCR beta repertoires from 650 to 750 donors and added high-resolution HLA genotyping. Rather than drawing on any new phenotypic data, the later analysis identified candidate immune exposures from TCR beta sequences and the way those sequences occurred across donors. An earlier analysis of nearly 600 of the donors applied high-throughput TCR beta sequencing to assess whether each TCR beta V gene segment acted as functional or pseudogenic. Alongside the repertoire data, information on donor age, sex, ethnicity and CMV serostatus was compiled. Genome-wide SNP genotypes for about 60% of the roughly 670 donors were used in a later genetic analysis, which treated that subset as a discovery cohort. Every discovery cohort repertoire had been produced on one sequencing platform. HLA typing covered class I and class II loci at four-digit resolution. The number of donors typed differed by locus, with about 629-640 for A, B, C, DRB1 and DQB1, roughly 520 for DQA1, 600 to 610 for DPA1, and some 440 for DPB1. Because of strong linkage in the cohort, roughly 5 DR-DQ haplotypes were treated as single units for association and clustering. Among some 400 genotyped donors of the cohort, an average of around 250,000 unique TCR beta nucleotide sequences was sequenced per donor, of which 15% to 20% were non-productive.

CDR1 and CDR2, looked up from the germline V gene, are MNHNS and SASEGT. For this chain, trimming is 5 bases at the V end and 5 bases at the J end, and the number of junction bases without a gene match is 5. The CDR3 has 15 amino acids, counting the end cysteine and phenylalanine. The read is trimmed to its CDR3 DNA, 45 bases read in frame from base 1. The cohort comprised hundreds of healthy bone marrow donors. At the time of sampling, every cohort member was nominally healthy, though immune exposures that went unrecorded were likely present. The donor tested CMV seropositive and was one of the 289 seropositive cohort members. Each donor provided a peripheral blood sample, and peripheral blood mononuclear cells were used for TCR beta sequencing. Genomic DNA was extracted from the blood cell samples with the Qiagen DNeasy Blood Extraction Kit. On the study overall, not on this receptor specifically: When HLA alleles, especially DR and DQ, strongly co-occurred, TCR associations were difficult to assign to individual alleles. Correlated functional status among segregating V segments might be attributable to linkage disequilibrium, but an unknown experimental factor could not be ruled out. The earlier analysis of some 560 of the donors excluded some 15 rarely observed V segments, including chromosome 9 orphons, because counts were too low. A cluster of highly shared sequence variants was judged likely to be a technical artifact of the sequencing pipeline. Broadly in line with IMGT annotations, most TCR beta V segments showed up in productive rearrangements about 87% or about 30% of the time in an earlier analysis of approximately 640 of the donors. In a later analysis, TCR association rates were found to vary across HLA loci, with the most associated TCRs seen for DRB1 alleles and the fewest for HLA-C alleles. The classifier was reported to diagnose cytomegalovirus status with high specificity and sensitivity in both the original cohort and the validation cohort. Immune exposure information for the cohort was limited to CMV serostatus. Because some donors lacked HLA typing at each locus, the association tests relied only on the typed subset. Sequencing depth was assumed to be roughly uniform across donors in the presence/absence analyses, though that assumption may not hold. Specific HLA alleles were associated with over 15,000 TCR beta sequences at a false discovery rate of 0.05 in a later analysis. Compared with equally common non-associated chains, HLA-associated TCR beta chains in a later analysis were more clonally expanded and had lower generation probabilities. In vitro tests confirmed that a few of the cytomegalovirus-associated TCR beta chains recognize cytomegalovirus antigens. While some public TCRs were present in many individuals, most TCR sequences turned up only very rarely across donors. A further reported finding was that TCR beta sequences accurately predicted the HLA-A and HLA-B alleles for most subjects in the first cohort. The 87-base-pair reads could not distinguish some IMGT-functional V segments, including TRBV6-2 and TRBV6-3, so those segments were excluded. According to a later analysis, parvovirus B19, influenza, CMV and Epstein-Barr virus appeared linked to several top co-occurrence clusters. According to a later analysis, most CMV-associated TCR beta chains appeared to be HLA-restricted, and the HLA associations seemed to be driven largely by CMV exposure. The study listed approximately 160 TCR beta chains as associated with cytomegalovirus. The cohort was sequenced for TCR beta chains only, and without alpha or paired-chain data the features that could be detected were limited. According to a later genetic analysis, donors in an Asian-associated ancestry cluster had fewer N-insertions in productive TCRs than the approximately 700-donor mean. The authors suggested that the approach could potentially be generalized to other disease states and immunological phenotypes. An association between a missense DCLRE1C variant and V-gene and J-gene trimming of TCR beta chains was found in a later genetic analysis and replicated in an independent cohort.

This receptor chain uses TRBV6-1 and TRBJ2-3, and 12 bases in between align with TRBD2. Sequencing was done on a sample of PBMCs. This receptor was identified in a young man in good health and CMV-seropositive. DNA sequence: TGTGCCAGCAGTCGGACTAGCGGGAAGGTAGATACGCAGTATTTT. It is translated as CASSRTSGKVDTQYF.